The subject of this entry is one T cell receptor (beta chain). What it binds is unknown. The entry originates in a study of untreated major depressive disorder. Study-wide results and caveats: Only three preselected Vbeta families were compared in sequencing. Generalizability is limited by the comparatively small study sample.

Profiling relied on immunoSEQ multiplex PCR, and the TCRdb table lists in-frame clones only, not all of them. Among fewer than 25,000 clones listed, around 85% were seen once. Germline V CDR1 and CDR2: SGDLS, YYNGEE. The CDR3 covers 13 residues. V was pared by 0 bases and J by 6 bases, with 8 bases between. What was sequenced was CD4+ T cells from PBMCs. This clonotype was obtained from a woman aged 25 to 39 in good health. The chain joins TRBV9 to TRBJ2-3; D is unclear. As DNA, the CDR3 is TGTGCCAGCAGCGTAGTTTTCGGGGATACGCAGTATTTT. It yields the protein CASSVVFGDTQYF.